The clone carrying this T cell receptor beta chain was observed at least ten times. Its target is not known. The cDNA was synthesized by means of template-switch 5'RACE, which was carried out with 10-nucleotide random UMIs. MiXCR, run by TCRdb on the 5' RACE reads, gives a single entry per CDR3 protein. Of fewer than 85,000 distinct CDR3 sequences listed, 5% to 5.5% are singletons. V lost 3 bases and J 4 bases, leaving 15 bases between the germline ends. Germline V lookup: CDR1 KGHSH, CDR2 LQKENI. This CDR3 region has 15 residues. The data were taken from a study of neurological immune-mediated disorders. Study-level points and caveats: One related-CDR3 cluster, found by phylogenetic grouping, held repertoires of 18 of 34 multiple sclerosis patients and is a possible signature. For the multiple sclerosis repertoire cluster, no association with any clinical or MRI feature was found.

The material sequenced was PBMCs. The chain is built from TRBV18 and TRBJ1-2; possible D gene TRBD1, 5 bases. The source of this sequence is a woman aged 30 to 39 with multiple sclerosis. DNA of the CDR3: TGTGCCAGCTCACCCGGAAGGGGAGTGGGCTATGGCTACACCTTC. It codes for CASSPGRGVGYGYTF.